The following is a T cell receptor beta chain sequence with its context. Antigen specificity is unknown. This specimen comes from a study of OX40 agonist ivuxolimab in advanced cancers. About the study: Ivuxolimab is a fully human IgG2 antibody that activates OX40 (CD134). Anti-PD-1, anti-PD-L1 or anti-CTLA-4 therapy given earlier was allowed, and over 35% had some.

The study sampled blood at baseline, cycle 4 day 1, and cycle 7 day 1. Study outcomes and limitations: In a subset of nonresponders, normalized T-cell clonal expansion was also low.

The CDR3 length is 17 residues. Germline CDR1 and CDR2: LNHDA and SQIVND (reference sequence). Trimming cost V 4 bases and J 3 bases; bases outside gene matches: 7. Data came from immunoSEQ multiplex PCR; TCRdb stores just in-frame clones and leaves some out. Here the sample spans 65,000 to 70,000 clones, 82% being singletons. Sample: CD4+ or CD8+ T cells sorted from blood, taken in a trial of the OX40 agonist ivuxolimab. This TCR was sampled from an adult with an advanced solid tumor such as melanoma, head and neck, liver or kidney cancer. The V gene is TRBV19, the J gene TRBJ2-1; TRBD2 aligns across 12 bases. The CDR3 reads CASSNTGLAGLYNEQFF. The CDR3 DNA reads as TGTGCCAGTAGTAATACTGGACTAGCGGGGCTCTACAATGAGCAGTTCTTC.